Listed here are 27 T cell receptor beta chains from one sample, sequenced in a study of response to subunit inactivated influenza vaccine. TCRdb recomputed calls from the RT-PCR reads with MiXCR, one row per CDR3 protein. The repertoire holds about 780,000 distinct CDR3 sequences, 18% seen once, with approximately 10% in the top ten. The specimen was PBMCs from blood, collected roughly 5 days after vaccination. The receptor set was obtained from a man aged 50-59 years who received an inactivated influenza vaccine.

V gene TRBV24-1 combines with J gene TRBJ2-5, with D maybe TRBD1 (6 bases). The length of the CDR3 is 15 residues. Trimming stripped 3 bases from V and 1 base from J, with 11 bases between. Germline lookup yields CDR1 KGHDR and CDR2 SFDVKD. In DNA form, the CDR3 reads TGTGCCACCAGTGATGGGGGCATGATCCAAGAGACCCAGTACTTC. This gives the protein CATSDGGMIQETQYF.

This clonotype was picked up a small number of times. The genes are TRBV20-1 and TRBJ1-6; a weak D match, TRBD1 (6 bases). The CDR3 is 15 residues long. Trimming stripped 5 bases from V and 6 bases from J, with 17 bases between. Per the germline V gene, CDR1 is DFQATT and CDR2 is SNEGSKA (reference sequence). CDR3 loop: CSAVRQAGGNSPLHF. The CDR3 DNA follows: TGCAGTGCTGTTCGACAGGCTGGGGGTAATTCACCCCTCCACTTT.

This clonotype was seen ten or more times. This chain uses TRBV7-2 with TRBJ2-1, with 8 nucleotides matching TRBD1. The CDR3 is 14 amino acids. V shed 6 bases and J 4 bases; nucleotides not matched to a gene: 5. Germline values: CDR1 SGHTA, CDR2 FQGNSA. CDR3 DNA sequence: TGTGCCAGCAGTAGCAGACAGGGGTACAATGAGCAGTTCTTC. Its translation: CASSSRQGYNEQFF.

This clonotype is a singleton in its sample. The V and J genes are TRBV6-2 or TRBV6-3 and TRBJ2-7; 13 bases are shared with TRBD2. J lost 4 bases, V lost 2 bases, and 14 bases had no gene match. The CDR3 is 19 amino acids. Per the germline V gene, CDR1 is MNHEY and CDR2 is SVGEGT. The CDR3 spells CASSYGVGLAGVLVYEQYF. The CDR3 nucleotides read TGTGCCAGCAGTTACGGAGTAGGACTAGCGGGAGTCTTGGTGTACGAGCAGTACTTC.

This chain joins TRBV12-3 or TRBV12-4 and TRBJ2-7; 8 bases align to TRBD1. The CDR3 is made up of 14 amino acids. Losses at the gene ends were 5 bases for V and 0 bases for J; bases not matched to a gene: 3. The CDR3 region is CASSRQGPSYEQYF. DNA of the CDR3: TGTGCCAGCAGTAGACAGGGGCCCTCCTACGAGCAGTACTTC.

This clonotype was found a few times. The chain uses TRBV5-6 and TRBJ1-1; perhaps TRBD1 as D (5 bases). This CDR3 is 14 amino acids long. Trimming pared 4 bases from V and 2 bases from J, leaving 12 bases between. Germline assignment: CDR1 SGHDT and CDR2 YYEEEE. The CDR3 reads CASSEGLPNTEAFF. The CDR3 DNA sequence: TGTGCCAGCAGCGAGGGACTTCCCAACACTGAAGCTTTCTTT. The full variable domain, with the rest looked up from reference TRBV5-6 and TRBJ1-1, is DAGVTQSPTHLIKTRGQQVTLRCSPKSGHDTVSWYQQALGQGPQFIFQYYEEEERQRGNFPDRFSGHQFPNYSSELNVNALLLGDSALYLCASSEGLPNTEAFFGQGTRLTVV.

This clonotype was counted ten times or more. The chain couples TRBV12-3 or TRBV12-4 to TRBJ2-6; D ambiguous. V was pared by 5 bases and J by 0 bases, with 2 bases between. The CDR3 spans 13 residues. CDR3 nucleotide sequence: TGTGCCAGCAGTCCCTCTGGGGCCAACGTCCTGACTTTC. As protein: CASSPSGANVLTF.

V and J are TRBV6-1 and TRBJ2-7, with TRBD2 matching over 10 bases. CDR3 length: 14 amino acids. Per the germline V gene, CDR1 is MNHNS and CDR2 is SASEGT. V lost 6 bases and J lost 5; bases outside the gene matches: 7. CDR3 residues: CASSTLAGSHEQYF. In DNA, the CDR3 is TGTGCCAGCAGCACACTAGCGGGGTCCCACGAGCAGTACTTC.

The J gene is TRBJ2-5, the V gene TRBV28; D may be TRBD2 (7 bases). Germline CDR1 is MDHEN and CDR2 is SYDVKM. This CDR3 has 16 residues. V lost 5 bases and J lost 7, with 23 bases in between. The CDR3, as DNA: TGTGCCAGCAGTCTGGGGGCGGGAGTCTGGGTTGGGACCCAGTACTTC. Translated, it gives CASSLGAGVWVGTQYF.

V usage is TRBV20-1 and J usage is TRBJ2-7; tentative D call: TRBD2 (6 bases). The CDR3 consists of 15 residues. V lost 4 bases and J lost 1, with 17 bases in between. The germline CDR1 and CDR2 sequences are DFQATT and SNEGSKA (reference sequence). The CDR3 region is CSAKSEAGHSYEQYF. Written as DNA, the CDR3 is TGCAGTGCTAAGTCCGAGGCGGGGCATTCCTACGAGCAGTACTTC.

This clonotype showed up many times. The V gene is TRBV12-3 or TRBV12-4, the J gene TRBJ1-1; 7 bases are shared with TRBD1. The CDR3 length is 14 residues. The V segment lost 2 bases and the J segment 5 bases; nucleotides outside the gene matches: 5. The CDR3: CASSLRGGRTEAFF. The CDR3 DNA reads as TGTGCCAGCAGTTTAAGAGGGGGCAGGACTGAAGCTTTCTTT.

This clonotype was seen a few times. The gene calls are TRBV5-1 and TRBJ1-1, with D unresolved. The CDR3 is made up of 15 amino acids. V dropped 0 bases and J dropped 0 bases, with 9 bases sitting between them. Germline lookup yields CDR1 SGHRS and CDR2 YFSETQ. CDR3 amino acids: CASSLGALMNTEAFF. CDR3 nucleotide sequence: TGCGCCAGCAGCTTGGGGGCACTAATGAACACTGAAGCTTTCTTT.

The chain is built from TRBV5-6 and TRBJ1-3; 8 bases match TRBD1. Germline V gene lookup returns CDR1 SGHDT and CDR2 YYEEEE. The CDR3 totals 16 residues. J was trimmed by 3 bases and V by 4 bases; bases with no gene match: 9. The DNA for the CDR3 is TGTGCCAGCAGCCCGACAGGGGCCGTCGGTGGAAACACCATATATTTT. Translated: CASSPTGAVGGNTIYF.

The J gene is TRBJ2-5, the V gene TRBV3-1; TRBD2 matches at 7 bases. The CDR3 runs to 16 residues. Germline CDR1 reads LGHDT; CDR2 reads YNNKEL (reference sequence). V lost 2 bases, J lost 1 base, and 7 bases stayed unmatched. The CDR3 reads CASSQMWLAAQETQYF. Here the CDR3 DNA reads TGTGCCAGCAGCCAAATGTGGCTAGCGGCCCAAGAGACCCAGTACTTC.

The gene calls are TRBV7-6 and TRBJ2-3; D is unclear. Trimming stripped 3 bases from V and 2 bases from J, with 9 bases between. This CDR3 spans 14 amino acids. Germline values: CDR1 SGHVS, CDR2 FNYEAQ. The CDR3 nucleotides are TGTGCCAGCAGCTTTACCACAGACACAGATACGCAGTATTTT. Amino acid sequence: CASSFTTDTDTQYF. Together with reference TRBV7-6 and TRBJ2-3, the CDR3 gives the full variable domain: GAGVSQSPRYKVTKRGQDVALRCDPISGHVSLYWYRQALGQGPEFLTYFNYEAQQDKSGLPNDRFSAERPEGSISTLTIQRTEQRDSAMYRCASSFTTDTDTQYFGPGTRLTVL.

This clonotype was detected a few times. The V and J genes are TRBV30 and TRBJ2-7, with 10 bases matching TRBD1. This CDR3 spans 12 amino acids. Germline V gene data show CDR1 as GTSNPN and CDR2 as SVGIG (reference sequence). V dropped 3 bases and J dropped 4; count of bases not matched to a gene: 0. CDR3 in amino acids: CAWRDRGYEQYF. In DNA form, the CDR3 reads TGTGCCTGGAGGGACAGGGGGTACGAGCAGTACTTC.

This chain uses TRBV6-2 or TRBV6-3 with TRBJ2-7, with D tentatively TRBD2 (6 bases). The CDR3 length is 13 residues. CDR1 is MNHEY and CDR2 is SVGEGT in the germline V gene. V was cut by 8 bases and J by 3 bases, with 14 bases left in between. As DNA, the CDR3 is TGTGCCAGCTTGGGGGGTACCCGCTACGAGCAGTACTTC. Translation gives CASLGGTRYEQYF.

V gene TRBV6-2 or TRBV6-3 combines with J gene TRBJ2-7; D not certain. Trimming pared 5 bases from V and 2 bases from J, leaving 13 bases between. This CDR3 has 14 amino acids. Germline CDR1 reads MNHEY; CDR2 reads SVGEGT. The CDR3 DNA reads TGTGCCAGCAGTCTGTTGGGGTTTACCTACGAGCAGTACTTC. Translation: CASSLLGFTYEQYF.

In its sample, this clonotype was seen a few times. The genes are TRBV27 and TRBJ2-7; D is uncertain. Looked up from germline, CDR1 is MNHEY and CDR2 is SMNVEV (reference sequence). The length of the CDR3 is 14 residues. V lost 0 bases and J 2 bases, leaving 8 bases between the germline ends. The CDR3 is CASSLSDRAYEQYF. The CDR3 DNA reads TGTGCCAGCAGTTTATCGGACCGAGCCTACGAGCAGTACTTC.

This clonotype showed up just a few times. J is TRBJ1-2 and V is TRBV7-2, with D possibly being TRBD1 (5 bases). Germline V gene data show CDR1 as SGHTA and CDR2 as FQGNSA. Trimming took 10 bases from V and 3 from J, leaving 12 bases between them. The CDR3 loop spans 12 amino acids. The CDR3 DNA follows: TGTGCCACCACTGGACAAGACTATGGCTACACCTTC. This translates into CATTGQDYGYTF. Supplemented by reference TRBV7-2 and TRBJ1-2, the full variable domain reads GAGVSQSPSNKVTEKGKDVELRCDPISGHTALYWYRQSLGQGLEFLIYFQGNSAPDKSGLPSDRFSAERTGGSVSTLTIQRTQQEDSAVYLCATTGQDYGYTFGSGTRLTVV.

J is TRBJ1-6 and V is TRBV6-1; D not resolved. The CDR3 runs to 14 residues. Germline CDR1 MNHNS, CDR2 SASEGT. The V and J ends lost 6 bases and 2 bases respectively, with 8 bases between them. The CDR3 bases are TGTGCCAGCAGGAATACAGCCTATAATTCACCCCTCCACTTT. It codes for CASRNTAYNSPLHF.

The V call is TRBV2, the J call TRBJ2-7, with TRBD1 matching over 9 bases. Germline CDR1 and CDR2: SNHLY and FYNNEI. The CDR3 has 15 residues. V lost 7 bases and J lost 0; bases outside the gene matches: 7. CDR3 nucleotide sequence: TGTGCCAGCAATCCAGGACAGGGGCCCTCCTACGAGCAGTACTTC. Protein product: CASNPGQGPSYEQYF.

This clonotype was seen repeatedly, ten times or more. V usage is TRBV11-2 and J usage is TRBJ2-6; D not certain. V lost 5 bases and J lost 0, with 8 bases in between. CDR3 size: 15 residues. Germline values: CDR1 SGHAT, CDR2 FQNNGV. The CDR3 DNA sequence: TGTGCCAGCAGCCCTGTACACTCTGGGGCCAACGTCCTGACTTTC. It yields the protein CASSPVHSGANVLTF.

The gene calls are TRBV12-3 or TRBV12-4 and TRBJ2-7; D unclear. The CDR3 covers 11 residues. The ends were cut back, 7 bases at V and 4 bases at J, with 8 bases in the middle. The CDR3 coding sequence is TGTGCCAGCACCTGGGGATACGAGCAGTACTTC. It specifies CASTWGYEQYF.

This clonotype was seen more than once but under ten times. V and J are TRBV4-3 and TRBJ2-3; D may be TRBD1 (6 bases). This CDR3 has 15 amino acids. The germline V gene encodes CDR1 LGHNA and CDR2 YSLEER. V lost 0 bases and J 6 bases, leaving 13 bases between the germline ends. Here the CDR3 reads CASSQDGRDTDTQYF. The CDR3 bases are TGCGCCAGCAGCCAAGACGGCAGGGACACGGATACGCAGTATTTT.

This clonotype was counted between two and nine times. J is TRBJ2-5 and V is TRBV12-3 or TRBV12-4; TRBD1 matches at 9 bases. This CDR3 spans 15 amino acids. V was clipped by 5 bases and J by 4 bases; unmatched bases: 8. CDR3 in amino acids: CASSPRQGVRETQYF. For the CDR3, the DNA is TGTGCCAGCAGTCCCCGACAGGGGGTAAGAGAGACCCAGTACTTC.

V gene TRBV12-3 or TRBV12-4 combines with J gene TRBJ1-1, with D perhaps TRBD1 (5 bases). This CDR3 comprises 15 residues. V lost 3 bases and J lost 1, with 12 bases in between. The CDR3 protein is CASSFRVFENTEAFF. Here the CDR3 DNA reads TGTGCCAGCAGTTTCAGGGTTTTTGAGAACACTGAAGCTTTCTTT.